Shown below are 23 T cell receptor beta chains from a single sample sequenced in a study of radiotherapy plus CTLA-4 blockade in lung cancer. Repertoires were generated with immunoSEQ multiplex PCR, while TCRdb's copy carries only in-frame clones and drops some. The sample lists about 77,000 clones, 74% occurring once. The sample in question was peripheral blood, obtained from a patient treated with radiotherapy plus ipilimumab. All receptors derive from a human donor with non-small cell lung cancer whose response to radiotherapy plus ipilimumab could not be evaluated.

The chain joins TRBV6-6 to TRBJ2-2, with a tentative D call TRBD2 (5 bases). CDR1 is MNHNY and CDR2 is SVGAGI in the germline V gene (reference sequence). CDR3 length: 14 amino acids. The germline V and J ends were trimmed by 4 bases and 6 bases, with 12 bases remaining between them. The CDR3 DNA reads TGTGCCAGCAGTTTGAGGGTTGAAGCCGGGGAGCTGTTTTTT. Translated: CASSLRVEAGELFF.

The V gene is TRBV7-6, the J gene TRBJ1-4, with a possible D match to TRBD1 (6 bases). V dropped 2 bases and J dropped 6 bases, with 19 bases sitting between them. This CDR3 has 17 amino acids. Looked up from germline, CDR1 is SGHVS and CDR2 is FNYEAQ. CDR3 residues: CASSLSPNRVVDEKLFF. As DNA, the CDR3 is TGTGCCAGCAGCTTATCCCCTAACAGGGTTGTTGATGAAAAACTGTTTTTT.

This clone was seen only a few times. The CDR3 reads CASSGLAVGELFF. For the CDR3, the DNA is TGTGCCAGCAGCGGACTAGCGGTCGGGGAGCTGTTTTTT. This rearrangement joins TRBV9 to TRBJ2-2; 9 nucleotides match TRBD2. J gave up 7 bases and V 3 bases, and 1 base lay outside the gene matches. This CDR3 is 13 amino acids long. Per the germline V gene, CDR1 is SGDLS and CDR2 is YYNGEE.

Here the CDR3 DNA reads TGTGCCAGCAGTTTATCGGCAGGCCTGAACACTGAAGCTTTCTTT. Translated: CASSLSAGLNTEAFF. V and J are TRBV27 and TRBJ1-1; no reliable D call. Trimming cost V 0 bases and J 0 bases, with 8 bases left between them. Germline V gives CDR1 MNHEY, CDR2 SMNVEV (reference sequence). The CDR3 contains 15 residues.

The gene calls are TRBV5-1 and TRBJ1-4; 10 nucleotides match TRBD1. This CDR3 is 14 amino acids long. The V gene end was trimmed by 5 bases and the J gene end by 6 bases; junction bases not matched to a gene: 4. Germline assignment: CDR1 SGHRS and CDR2 YFSETQ. The CDR3 DNA reads TGCGCCAGCAGGCGAGGGACAGGGGATGAAAAACTGTTTTTT. This codes for CASRRGTGDEKLFF.

The chain links TRBV5-1 to TRBJ2-3; TRBD2 agrees at 9 bases. V gave up 0 bases and J gave up 4 bases; unmatched junction bases: 6. The CDR3 sequence is 16 residues long. The V gene's germline CDR1 is SGHRS and CDR2 YFSETQ. The DNA for the CDR3 is TGCGCCAGCAGCTTGGCGCTAGCGGGATCCGCAGATACGCAGTATTTT. Translated, it gives CASSLALAGSADTQYF.

V and J are TRBV2 and TRBJ2-1; weak D call: TRBD2 (6 bases). Per germline, CDR1 SNHLY and CDR2 FYNNEI. V was clipped by 2 bases and J by 10 bases, with 12 bases between them. CDR3 length: 13 amino acids. The chain's CDR3 is CASSERTLAEQFF. The CDR3 DNA is TGTGCCAGCAGTGAAAGGACCCTAGCGGAGCAGTTCTTC.

V and J are TRBV14 and TRBJ2-7, with TRBD1 as a possible D gene (6 bases). V was cut by 4 bases and J by 3 bases, with 16 bases left in between. This CDR3 contains 15 residues. Germline V lookup: CDR1 SGHDN, CDR2 FVKESK. In nucleotides, the CDR3 is TGTGCCAGCAGCCCCGGGCCTAGGGGGTTCTACGAGCAGTACTTC. It codes for CASSPGPRGFYEQYF.

This clone was seen once. The V call is TRBV9, the J call TRBJ1-1; no definite D call. The CDR3 is 11 residues long. The germline CDR1 and CDR2 sequences are SGDLS and YYNGEE. Between the trimmed V and J ends, which lost 3 bases and 10 bases, there was a span of 10 bases. The CDR3 protein is CASSGKTGAFF. CDR3 coding DNA: TGTGCCAGCAGCGGAAAGACGGGAGCTTTCTTT. The whole variable domain, remainder taken from reference TRBV9 and TRBJ1-1, is DSGVTQTPKHLITATGQRVTLRCSPRSGDLSVYWYQQSLDQGLQFLIQYYNGEERAKGNILERFSAQQFPDLHSELNLSSLELGDSALYFCASSGKTGAFFGQGTRLTVV.

This clone appeared a few times. DNA of the CDR3: TGTGCCTGGAGTGTGTACAGGACCCAAGAGACCCAGTACTTC. Translating gives CAWSVYRTQETQYF. The genes are TRBV30 and TRBJ2-5, with a possible D match to TRBD1 (5 bases). The germline CDR1 and CDR2 sequences are GTSNPN and SVGIG (reference sequence). The CDR3 loop spans 14 amino acids. V lost 0 bases and J 1 base, leaving 9 bases between the germline ends.

The chain has TRBV18 and TRBJ1-2, with D tentatively TRBD1 (6 bases). V dropped 3 bases and J dropped 6 bases, with 20 bases sitting between them. Germline-derived CDR1 and CDR2 are KGHSH and LQKENI. The CDR3 is 16 amino acids. The CDR3 loop reads CASSPYRGAEQNGYTF. CDR3 coding DNA: TGTGCCAGCTCACCTTATCGGGGGGCCGAGCAGAATGGCTACACCTTC. Combining the CDR3 with reference TRBV18 and TRBJ1-2 gives the whole variable domain NAGVMQNPRHLVRRRGQEARLRCSPMKGHSHVYWYRQLPEEGLKFMVYLQKENIIDESGMPKERFSAEFPKEGPSILRIQQVVRGDSAAYFCASSPYRGAEQNGYTFGSGTRLTVV.

V gene TRBV7-9 combines with J gene TRBJ2-1; TRBD1 matches at 9 bases. The ends lost 3 bases at V and 9 bases at J; junction bases unmatched: 6. Germline CDR1 SEHNR, CDR2 FQNEAQ (reference sequence). This CDR3 comprises 14 residues. Here the CDR3 DNA reads TGTGCCAGCAGCTTCGGACAGGGGTCGGGTGAGCAGTTCTTC. Translating gives CASSFGQGSGEQFF.

The J gene is TRBJ1-1, the V gene TRBV27; 8 nucleotides align to TRBD1. V gave up 8 bases and J gave up 7 bases; unmatched junction bases: 18. Germline CDR1 and CDR2: MNHEY and SMNVEV (reference sequence). CDR3 length equals 16 residues. CDR3 nucleotide sequence: TGTGCCAGCGGCCTCACCACAGGGGGGAGGTGGGTTGAAGCTTTCTTT. Translated, it gives CASGLTTGGRWVEAFF.

The CDR3 DNA follows: TGCGCCAGCAGTGAGTCAGGAGGCGGCCATACGCAGTATTTT. Translating gives CASSESGGGHTQYF. The V and J genes are TRBV10-1 and TRBJ2-3, with D perhaps matching TRBD2 (5 bases). The germline V gene encodes CDR1 WNHNN and CDR2 SYGVQD (reference sequence). V was pared by 0 bases and J by 7 bases, with 11 bases between. This CDR3 contains 14 residues.

The rearrangement links TRBV5-5 to TRBJ2-1; D unresolved. V was pared by 0 bases and J by 2 bases, with 9 bases between. This CDR3 has 15 amino acids. Germline lookup yields CDR1 SGHKS and CDR2 YYEKEE (reference sequence). Here the CDR3 DNA reads TGTGCCAGCAGCTTGGGAGGAGACCCCTACAATGAGCAGTTCTTC. The encoded protein is CASSLGGDPYNEQFF.

The gene calls are TRBV9 and TRBJ2-1; 7 nucleotides match TRBD1. The V gene end was trimmed by 7 bases and the J gene end by 5 bases; junction bases not matched to a gene: 12. CDR1 is SGDLS and CDR2 is YYNGEE in the germline V gene. CDR3 length: 15 amino acids. CDR3 nucleotides: TGTGCCAGCTCCCCGGGACAGCCTTGGCACAATGAGCAGTTCTTC. This codes for CASSPGQPWHNEQFF.

The V gene is TRBV14, the J gene TRBJ2-1; 12 nucleotides agree with TRBD2. The CDR3 spans 16 residues. V lost 4 bases and J lost 10; bases outside the gene matches: 11. Germline V gene data show CDR1 as SGHDN and CDR2 as FVKESK. CDR3 region: CASSLGLAGRGAEQFF. As DNA, the CDR3 is TGTGCCAGCAGCCTCGGACTAGCGGGGAGGGGAGCGGAGCAGTTCTTC.

The CDR3 here is CASSRGLADTGELFF. The CDR3 DNA sequence: TGCGCCAGCAGCCGGGGACTAGCGGACACCGGGGAGCTGTTTTTT. The V call is TRBV5-1, the J call TRBJ2-2; 11 bases align to TRBD2. The germline V gene has CDR1 SGHRS and CDR2 YFSETQ. The CDR3 consists of 15 residues. V lost 4 bases to trimming and J lost 3 bases; unmatched junction nucleotides: 2.

J is TRBJ2-3 and V is TRBV5-4; unclear D gene. The length of the CDR3 is 13 residues. Germline CDR1 and CDR2: SGHNT and YYREEE (reference sequence). The germline V and J ends were trimmed by 0 bases and 3 bases, with 5 bases remaining between them. In DNA, the CDR3 is TGTGCCAGCAGCTTGGTTACTACAGATACGCAGTATTTT. Encoded protein: CASSLVTTDTQYF. Looking up the rest from reference TRBV5-4 and TRBJ2-3 gives the full variable domain: ETGVTQSPTHLIKTRGQQVTLRCSSQSGHNTVSWYQQALGQGPQFIFQYYREEENGRGNFPPRFSGLQFPNYSSELNVNALELDDSALYLCASSLVTTDTQYFGPGTRLTVL.

The chain couples TRBV7-8 to TRBJ2-3; 10 bases are a match to TRBD1. CDR1 is SGHVS, CDR2 FQNEAQ, per germline. There are 16 residues in the CDR3. Trimming removed 2 bases from V and 4 bases from J; junction bases left unmatched: 6. The CDR3 is CASSLRDRGPADTQYF. CDR3 in DNA: TGTGCCAGCAGCTTACGGGACAGGGGTCCCGCAGATACGCAGTATTTT.

The chain couples TRBV5-1 to TRBJ1-1, with D maybe TRBD1 (6 bases). V was trimmed by 2 bases and J by 8 bases, leaving 13 bases between them. The CDR3 is made up of 13 amino acids. From germline, CDR1 is SGHRS and CDR2 YFSETQ. CDR3: CASSFMERGEAFF. The CDR3 DNA reads as TGCGCCAGCAGCTTCATGGAAAGGGGGGAAGCTTTCTTT.

V is TRBV7-9 and J is TRBJ1-3; no clear D gene. The CDR3 has 17 residues. In germline, CDR1 is SEHNR, CDR2 FQNEAQ (reference sequence). The V and J ends lost 3 bases and 4 bases respectively, with 19 bases between them. The CDR3, as DNA: TGTGCCAGCAGCTTCCCCGGGGTGCGGCGAAAGGGAAACACCATATATTTT. This translates into CASSFPGVRRKGNTIYF.

This clone showed up just a few times. The chain's CDR3 is CASKIGTGDREQFF. CDR3 in DNA: TGCGCCAGTAAGATCGGGACAGGGGACCGTGAGCAGTTCTTC. The chain couples TRBV5-1 to TRBJ2-1, with 10 bases aligning to TRBD1. Germline V gene sequence: CDR1 SGHRS, CDR2 YFSETQ. The CDR3 sequence is 14 residues long. J lost 9 bases, V lost 8 bases, and 11 bases had no gene match.